What follows are 9 T cell receptor beta chains derived from one specimen sequenced in a study of post-analysis software for immune sequencing data. Study-level results: There were roughly five TRBV segments more frequent in patients than controls, and TRBV5-6, TRBV5-1 and TRBV20-1 were among them.

Which antigens these TCRs recognize remains unknown. Unique molecular identifiers tagged the TCR beta cDNA libraries. TCRdb reprocessed the PCR reads with MiXCR, giving one entry per CDR3 protein. This sample has fewer than 850,000 distinct CDR3 sequences, with 30% found just once. Source material: blood. The source is a girl between 10 and 17 years old with multiple sclerosis.

The chain employs TRBV28 and TRBJ2-1; 10 bases fit TRBD2. Per the germline V gene, CDR1 is MDHEN and CDR2 is SYDVKM. V dropped 5 bases and J dropped 0; count of bases not matched to a gene: 7. The CDR3 spans 17 residues. Here the CDR3 reads CASSPLAGGYSYNEQFF. CDR3 DNA sequence: TGTGCCAGCAGTCCGTTAGCGGGGGGTTACTCCTACAATGAGCAGTTCTTC.

The gene calls are TRBV7-9 and TRBJ1-2, with a weak D call TRBD1 (6 bases). The CDR3 spans 14 residues. Looked up from germline, CDR1 is SEHNR and CDR2 is FQNEAQ (reference sequence). V lost 5 bases, J lost 3 bases, and 13 bases lay in between. This CDR3 reads CASSGGGDYYGYTF. CDR3 coding DNA: TGTGCCAGCAGCGGGGGCGGGGATTACTATGGCTACACCTTC.

This clonotype showed up just a few times. This chain joins TRBV6-2 or TRBV6-3 and TRBJ1-5, with a weak D call TRBD1 (5 bases). The V gene's germline CDR1 is MNHEY and CDR2 SVGEGT. Trimming cost V 7 bases and J 3 bases, with 13 bases left between them. The CDR3 loop spans 14 amino acids. The CDR3 DNA reads TGTGCCAGCACCCACGGGGGGATCAATCAGCCCCAGCATTTT. This sequence encodes CASTHGGINQPQHF.

The rearrangement links TRBV11-2 to TRBJ2-5; D remains ambiguous. Germline values: CDR1 SGHAT, CDR2 FQNNGV. V gave up 1 base and J gave up 5 bases, with 14 bases separating them. The CDR3 contains 15 residues. In nucleotides, the CDR3 is TGTGCCAGCAGCTTAGTTGCGCACCCGGAGGAGACCCAGTACTTC. It yields the protein CASSLVAHPEETQYF.

This clonotype was seen many times. This chain uses TRBV29-1 with TRBJ2-1; possible D gene TRBD1, 5 bases. The CDR3 has 14 residues. V was shortened by 3 bases and J by 6 bases, with 15 bases between the two germline ends. CDR1 SQVTM and CDR2 ANQGSEA come from the germline V gene. For the CDR3, the DNA is TGCAGCGTTGAGGATCCGATTAGGGGCAATGAGCAGTTCTTC. This gives the protein CSVEDPIRGNEQFF.

This clonotype was recorded a few times. The gene calls are TRBV6-2 or TRBV6-3 and TRBJ1-2; no clear D. The germline CDR1 and CDR2 sequences are MNHEY and SVGEGT. The germline V and J ends were trimmed by 3 bases and 8 bases, with 16 bases remaining between them. This CDR3 has 14 amino acids. CDR3 loop: CASSYKMRTVGYTF. CDR3 DNA sequence: TGTGCCAGCAGTTATAAAATGAGAACGGTCGGCTACACCTTC.

This clonotype was recorded only once. Being one base from a much bigger clone, this may be a read error. The chain employs TRBV12-3 or TRBV12-4 and TRBJ1-2; no definite D call. The CDR3 consists of 13 residues. Trimming shortened V by 2 bases and J by 3 bases, and 7 bases separated the two germline ends. The chain's CDR3 is CASSLRGYYGYTF. CDR3 nucleotides: TGTGCCAGCAGTTTAAGAGGGTACTATGGCTACACCTTC.

The V call is TRBV19, the J call TRBJ1-5; TRBD1 matches at 9 bases. The CDR3 runs 15 residues. Germline V gives CDR1 LNHDA, CDR2 SQIVND (reference sequence). The ends lost 7 bases at V and 6 bases at J; junction bases unmatched: 10. CDR3 residues: CASNFGTGWPQPQHF. In nucleotides, the CDR3 is TGTGCCAGTAACTTCGGGACAGGGTGGCCTCAGCCCCAGCATTTT.

The V gene is TRBV28, the J gene TRBJ2-7; D might be TRBD1 (6 bases). Germline CDR1 is MDHEN and CDR2 is SYDVKM. CDR3 length: 15 amino acids. Trimming shortened V by 5 bases and J by 0 bases, and 14 bases separated the two germline ends. Written as DNA, the CDR3 is TGTGCCAGCAGTCACCATAGGACAGCCTCCTACGAGCAGTACTTC. Its protein product is CASSHHRTASYEQYF.